These 30 T cell receptor beta chains came from one sample sequenced in a study of blood T cell repertoires in COVID-19. Sequencing was performed with immunoSEQ multiplex PCR; in TCRdb, only in-frame clones are kept and a portion is missing. The data contain tens of thousands of clones, around 92% of them seen just once; the ten biggest clones take up about 2.5%. The specimen sequenced was peripheral blood. The receptors derive from a man aged 50 to 59 with COVID-19, enrolled during active disease.

As to this clone: One end of the junction varies from germline; a read error may be responsible. The gene calls are TRBV3-1 (or the pseudogene TRBV3-2) and TRBJ2-7; 8 bases match TRBD1. CDR1 is LGHDT, CDR2 YNNKEL, per germline (reference sequence). This CDR3 spans 15 amino acids. The CDR3 is CASSQQGDRSRQSHF. CDR3 DNA: TGTGCCAGCAGCCAACAGGGGGACAGGAGCCGTCAAAGTCACTTC.

In DNA, the CDR3 is TGCAGTGCTAGTACGGGGAACACTGAAGCTTTCTTT. Protein sequence: CSASTGNTEAFF. V is TRBV20-1 and J is TRBJ1-1; no reliable D call. V gave up 3 bases and J gave up 1 base, with 6 bases separating them. This CDR3 comprises 12 residues. The germline V gene encodes CDR1 DFQATT and CDR2 SNEGSKA (reference sequence).

The V gene is TRBV10-3, the J gene TRBJ2-1; a possible D gene is TRBD2 (6 bases). Germline CDR1 ENHRY, CDR2 SYGVKD. The length of the CDR3 is 14 residues. V was clipped by 9 bases and J by 0 bases, with 12 bases between them. CDR3 coding DNA: TGTGCCATTAACCCCGGGGGCTCCTACAATGAGCAGTTCTTC. This codes for CAINPGGSYNEQFF.

The CDR3 is CASSWSGSIQETQYF. The CDR3 DNA reads TGTGCCAGCAGTTGGTCCGGGAGTATCCAAGAGACCCAGTACTTC. This chain uses TRBV27 with TRBJ2-5; TRBD2 is a possible D gene (6 bases). Germline V lookup: CDR1 MNHEY, CDR2 SMNVEV (reference sequence). V lost 4 bases, J lost 1 base, and 13 bases lay in between. This CDR3 comprises 15 residues.

The chain combines TRBV7-9 with TRBJ2-7; 8 nucleotides match TRBD1. The V and J ends lost 2 bases and 0 bases, in that order; junction bases with no gene match: 9. This CDR3 comprises 17 residues. Germline V CDR1 and CDR2: SEHNR, FQNEAQ (reference sequence). The CDR3 is CASSLSRTGPRSYEQYF. The CDR3 nucleotides are TGTGCCAGCAGCTTATCCCGGACAGGGCCCCGCTCCTACGAGCAGTACTTC.

The V and J genes are TRBV4-2 and TRBJ2-3; TRBD2 aligns across 11 bases. The CDR3 contains 20 residues. V shed 0 bases, J shed 5 bases, and the junction held 16 bases outside the gene matches. Per germline, CDR1 LGHNA and CDR2 YNFKEQ. CDR3 bases: TGTGCCAGCAGCCAAGAGATTCTCCTTACACTAGCGGGGGCCAGAGATACGCAGTATTTT. This codes for CASSQEILLTLAGARDTQYF.

The chain uses TRBV21-1 and TRBJ1-4; the table gives TRBD1 as D, unverified against the DNA. TRBV21-1 has pseudogene status. The CDR3 has 17 amino acids. CDR3 sequence (DNA): TGTGCCAGCAGCAAAGGGGGTGGACAGCCTTCTAATGAAAAACTGTTTTTT. Translating it yields CASSKGGGQPSNEKLFF.

The CDR3 DNA reads as TGTGCCAGCAGCTTCTATCAGGGGATCTATGGCTACACCTTC. This sequence encodes CASSFYQGIYGYTF. The V gene is TRBV5-6, the J gene TRBJ1-2; tentatively, D is TRBD1 (6 bases). The CDR3 runs to 14 residues. Germline V lookup: CDR1 SGHDT, CDR2 YYEEEE. Trimming stripped 2 bases from V and 4 bases from J, with 12 bases between.

In its sample, this clone was seen a few times. The chain couples TRBV11-2 to TRBJ1-4, with no clear D. CDR1 and CDR2 (germline): SGHAT, FQNNGV. Between the trimmed V and J ends, which lost 8 bases and 0 bases, there was a span of 13 bases. The CDR3 runs 15 residues. The CDR3 is CASSGKVATNEKLFF. CDR3 DNA sequence: TGTGCCAGCTCCGGGAAGGTTGCAACTAATGAAAAACTGTTTTTT.

A word on this clone: In the same sample, other DNA sequences code for this CDR3. The rearrangement links TRBV12-3 or TRBV12-4 to TRBJ1-3; the D is unclear. There are 13 residues in the CDR3. V was clipped by 4 bases and J by 0 bases, with 4 bases between them. The CDR3 DNA follows: TGTGCCAGCAGTTCGAGCTCTGGAAACACCATATATTTT. It yields the protein CASSSSSGNTIYF.

The rearrangement links TRBV6-5 to TRBJ2-3, with 7 bases aligning to TRBD2. The CDR3 length is 12 residues. V lost 7 bases and J lost 10; bases outside the gene matches: 8. Germline loops: CDR1 MNHEY, CDR2 SVGAGI. The CDR3, as DNA: TGTGCCAGCAATAGAAAGCGGGGAGCGCAGTATTTT. Translated, it gives CASNRKRGAQYF.

The chain links TRBV19 to TRBJ2-7; maybe TRBD2 (5 bases). CDR3 length: 13 amino acids. Germline CDR1 and CDR2: LNHDA and SQIVND (reference sequence). V dropped 4 bases and J dropped 2 bases, with 9 bases sitting between them. The CDR3 reads CASSTGNTYEQYF. The CDR3 DNA reads TGTGCCAGTAGTACCGGGAATACCTACGAGCAGTACTTC.

The chain has TRBV25-1 and TRBJ1-4, with D possibly being TRBD1 (5 bases). CDR1 is MGHDK, CDR2 SYGVNS, per germline. V gave up 5 bases and J gave up 4 bases, with 11 bases separating them. The CDR3 extends over 14 amino acids. CDR3 amino acids: CASSYPGGNEKLFF. The CDR3 nucleotides read TGTGCCAGCAGTTACCCGGGGGGTAATGAAAAACTGTTTTTT.

The CDR3 sequence: CSASLGRRLGGYTF. CDR3 in DNA: TGCAGTGCTAGTCTCGGCCGACGACTAGGTGGCTACACCTTC. The gene calls are TRBV20-1 and TRBJ1-2; D gene unclear. The CDR3 contains 14 residues. From germline, CDR1 is DFQATT and CDR2 SNEGSKA (reference sequence). Trimming shortened V by 3 bases and J by 7 bases, and 18 bases separated the two germline ends.

In DNA, the CDR3 is TGTGCCAGCAGTTGGGGGGGCGACACCGGGGAGCTGTTTTTT. Translation gives CASSWGGDTGELFF. The genes are TRBV6-5 and TRBJ2-2, with D possibly TRBD2 on 7 matching bases. CDR3 size: 14 residues. Per the germline V gene, CDR1 is MNHEY and CDR2 is SVGAGI. Deletions cut 4 bases from V and 3 bases from J, with 9 bases between.

This sequence joins TRBV25-1 and TRBJ1-6; 7 bases match TRBD1. Germline lookup yields CDR1 MGHDK and CDR2 SYGVNS. This CDR3 contains 15 residues. V trimming: 2 bases; J trimming: 7 bases; junction bases outside the gene matches: 5. In DNA, the CDR3 is TGTGCCAGCAGTGAAAGGAGGGGGCAAAATTCACCCCTCCACTTT. This codes for CASSERRGQNSPLHF.

The chain employs TRBV6-6 and TRBJ1-6; 9 nucleotides match TRBD1. Germline-derived CDR1 and CDR2 are MNHNY and SVGAGI (reference sequence). CDR3 length equals 14 residues. V dropped 7 bases and J dropped 7; count of bases not matched to a gene: 5. CDR3 bases: TGTGCCAGCATGTCCGGGACAGGGAATTCACCCCTCCACTTT. Translating gives CASMSGTGNSPLHF.

The chain couples TRBV4-2 to TRBJ1-4; D is undetermined. The CDR3 covers 16 residues. V shed 0 bases and J shed 0 bases, with 8 bases lying between them. The V gene's germline CDR1 is LGHNA and CDR2 YNFKEQ. CDR3 loop: CASSQDFGATNEKLFF. The DNA for the CDR3 is TGTGCCAGCAGCCAAGATTTCGGAGCAACTAATGAAAAACTGTTTTTT.

The J gene is TRBJ2-1, the V gene TRBV3-1 (or the pseudogene TRBV3-2); TRBD2 matches 12 bases. Germline V gives CDR1 LGHDT, CDR2 YNNKEL (reference sequence). CDR3 length: 17 amino acids. Trimming at V came to 4 bases and at J to 1 base, leaving 5 bases not matched to a gene. The CDR3 DNA reads TGTGCCAGCAGCCCGTCCGGGACTAGCGGGTCCTACAATGAGCAGTTCTTC. This sequence encodes CASSPSGTSGSYNEQFF.

This chain connects TRBV5-1 to TRBJ2-1; TRBD1 agrees at 7 bases. CDR1 and CDR2 (germline): SGHRS, YFSETQ. The CDR3 consists of 12 residues. Trimming cost V 4 bases and J 9 bases; bases outside gene matches: 4. The CDR3 loop reads CASSITGVEQFF. The CDR3 region has the DNA TGCGCCAGCAGCATAACAGGGGTTGAGCAGTTCTTC.

The chain couples TRBV5-6 to TRBJ1-1; no definite D call. V was cut by 4 bases and J by 0 bases, with 16 bases left in between. In germline, CDR1 is SGHDT, CDR2 YYEEEE. CDR3 length: 16 amino acids. CDR3 coding DNA: TGTGCCAGCAGCAGGAGACCGGGAACTATGAACACTGAAGCTTTCTTT. Protein product: CASSRRPGTMNTEAFF.

This chain joins TRBV7-3 and TRBJ2-3; D possibly corresponds to TRBD1 (6 bases). Per germline, CDR1 SGHTA and CDR2 FQGTGA. This CDR3 is built from 14 residues. V was clipped by 5 bases and J by 5 bases, with 14 bases between them. The CDR3 DNA reads as TGTGCCAGCAGCAAGGACAGCGGCCAAGATACGCAGTATTTT. The encoded protein is CASSKDSGQDTQYF. Drawing the rest from reference TRBV7-3 and TRBJ2-3, the complete variable domain is GAGVSQTPSNKVTEKGKYVELRCDPISGHTALYWYRQSLGQGPEFLIYFQGTGAADDSGLPNDRFFAVRPEGSVSTLKIQRTERGDSAVYLCASSKDSGQDTQYFGPGTRLTVL.

The chain joins TRBV27 to TRBJ2-5, with D possibly TRBD2 on 5 matching bases. The CDR3 loop spans 13 amino acids. The V gene's germline CDR1 is MNHEY and CDR2 SMNVEV (reference sequence). V lost 4 bases and J 5 bases, leaving 11 bases between the germline ends. This CDR3 reads CASSSSQLETQYF. CDR3 DNA: TGTGCCAGCAGTTCTAGCCAATTGGAGACCCAGTACTTC.

Points on this clone: Other DNA sequences within the sample encode an identical CDR3. This chain links TRBV2 with TRBJ1-1; possible D gene TRBD1, 6 bases. The CDR3 consists of 13 residues. V was shortened by 6 bases and J by 2 bases, with 10 bases between the two germline ends. CDR1 and CDR2 from the germline V gene are SNHLY and FYNNEI. The CDR3, as DNA: TGTGCCAGCAGGAAGGACAGCAACACTGAAGCTTTCTTT. It encodes CASRKDSNTEAFF.

In its sample, this clone was seen a few times. The chain employs TRBV5-1 and TRBJ2-2; D unresolved. The CDR3 is 15 amino acids. Trimming removed 7 bases at V and 0 bases at J, with 13 bases between. Germline V gives CDR1 SGHRS, CDR2 YFSETQ. CDR3 in DNA: TGCGCCAGCGCGGTTCGGGTCGCGAACACCGGGGAGCTGTTTTTT. Amino acids: CASAVRVANTGELFF.

The rearrangement uses TRBV7-3 and TRBJ2-1; D perhaps matches TRBD1 (6 bases). Germline CDR1 SGHTA, CDR2 FQGTGA. Trimming cost V 2 bases and J 8 bases, with 7 bases left between them. The CDR3 length is 12 residues. The CDR3 sequence is CASSLQGHEQFF. As DNA, the CDR3 is TGTGCCAGCAGCTTACAGGGGCATGAGCAGTTCTTC.

In the case of this clone: Its ends do not fully match the called genes, so a read error is possible. The chain employs TRBV7-7 and TRBJ2-3, with 7 bases identical to TRBD2. Germline V lookup: CDR1 SSHAT, CDR2 FNYEAQ (reference sequence). This CDR3 contains 14 residues. DNA of the CDR3: TGTGCTAGCAGCGAAGCGGGGTACACAGATACGCAGTATTTT. Translation gives CASSEAGYTDTQYF.

This chain connects TRBV15 to TRBJ2-7, with D perhaps matching TRBD1 (5 bases). Trimming left V 3 bases short and J 5 bases short, with 14 bases between. The CDR3 runs 14 residues. Germline CDR1 reads LNHNV; CDR2 reads YYDKDF (reference sequence). The CDR3 region is CATSRAGQYNEQYF. The CDR3 DNA follows: TGTGCCACCAGCAGGGCAGGACAATACAACGAGCAGTACTTC. Combining the CDR3 with reference TRBV15 and TRBJ2-7 gives the whole variable domain DAMVIQNPRYQVTQFGKPVTLSCSQTLNHNVMYWYQQKSSQAPKLLFHYYDKDFNNEADTPDNFQSRRPNTSFCFLDIRSPGLGDTAMYLCATSRAGQYNEQYFGPGTRLTVT.

The chain employs TRBV3-1 (or the pseudogene TRBV3-2) and TRBJ2-1; the match to TRBD2 covers 12 bases. The CDR3 is 15 residues long. Per germline, CDR1 LGHDT and CDR2 YNNKEL (reference sequence). Trimming removed 6 bases from V and 6 bases from J; junction bases left unmatched: 6. The CDR3 nucleotides read TGTGCCAGCAGACGGACTAGCGGGGCCGGCAATGAGCAGTTCTTC. This encodes CASRRTSGAGNEQFF.

This chain uses TRBV7-8 with TRBJ1-6; D might be TRBD1 (6 bases). The germline V and J ends were trimmed by 3 bases and 9 bases, with 21 bases remaining between them. The CDR3 consists of 17 residues. Germline V lookup: CDR1 SGHVS, CDR2 FQNEAQ. For the CDR3, the DNA is TGTGCCAGCAGCTTGATGAGGGCGACAGGTTCGGGTTCACCCCTCCACTTT. It specifies CASSLMRATGSGSPLHF.